These T cell receptor beta chains were read from a single sample in a study of T cells in Graves' hyperthyroidism and ophthalmopathy. TCRdb called the multiplex PCR reads again in MiXCR, with one record for every CDR3 protein. The data show 350,000 or so distinct CDR3 sequences, roughly 15% seen once. Source material: blood. The receptors stem from a woman younger than 45 with Graves' hyperthyroidism that later progressed to Graves' ophthalmopathy. CDR3s include the opening cysteine and the closing phenylalanine or tryptophan. Fields, in order: J gene, clone size, D gene, V gene, CDR3 protein, CDR3 DNA. The D gene is left open where the match is weak. Rows give clone size only sometimes, using once, few, many, or a class for an expanded clone.

TRBJ1-1,-,-,TRBV5-1,CASSLAFNTPNTEAFF,TGCGCCAGCAGCTTGGCGTTTAACACCCCGAACACTGAAGCTTTCTTT
TRBJ1-4,many,-,TRBV20-1,CSASDGSGEKLFF,TGCAGTGCTAGCGACGGGTCTGGGGAAAAACTGTTTTTT
TRBJ2-7,many,TRBD1,TRBV5-1,CASPSRDRPSYEQYF,TGCGCCAGCCCTAGTAGGGACAGGCCCTCCTACGAGCAGTACTTC
TRBJ2-2,-,-,TRBV24-1,CATSSSVGELFF,TGTGCCACCAGTAGCTCCGTCGGGGAGCTGTTTTTT
TRBJ2-3,-,TRBD2,TRBV11-3,CASSRTSGSSTDTQYF,TGTGCCAGCAGCCGGACTAGCGGGAGTAGTACAGATACGCAGTATTTT
TRBJ1-1,many,-,TRBV15,CATSRDYDGSEAFF,TGTGCCACCAGCAGAGATTATGATGGGTCTGAAGCTTTCTTT
TRBJ1-5,many,-,TRBV19,CASSPSGDVNQPQHF,TGTGCCAGTAGCCCTTCAGGGGATGTGAATCAGCCCCAGCATTTT
TRBJ2-2,-,TRBD2,TRBV4-1,CASSQERLAGGDTGELFF,TGCGCCAGCAGCCAAGAAAGGCTAGCGGGGGGTGACACCGGGGAGCTGTTTTTT
TRBJ1-3,-,-,TRBV4-1,CASSQVGNTIYF,TGCGCCAGCAGCCAAGTGGGAAACACCATATATTTT
TRBJ1-2,many,-,TRBV28,CASSLQGEDGYTF,TGTGCCAGCAGTTTACAAGGGGAGGACGGCTACACCTTC
TRBJ2-7,few,TRBD2,TRBV27,CASSPTSGSPYEQYF,TGTGCCAGCAGTCCAACTAGCGGGAGTCCCTACGAGCAGTACTTC
TRBJ2-7,many,-,TRBV27,CATSLGRGDEQYF,TGTGCCACCTCATTGGGCAGGGGTGACGAGCAGTACTTC
TRBJ2-7,-,TRBD1,TRBV12-3/TRBV12-4,CASSPNRQGNEQFSYEQYF,TGTGCCAGCAGTCCTAACCGACAGGGTAATGAGCAGTTCTCCTACGAGCAGTACTTC
TRBJ2-5,-,-,TRBV11-3,CASSLAGRRETQYF,TGTGCCAGCAGCTTAGCTGGCAGGCGGGAGACCCAGTACTTC
TRBJ1-2,many,TRBD1,TRBV19,CASSLPGQGSFGYGYTF,TGTGCCAGTAGTTTACCGGGACAGGGATCTTTCGGTTATGGCTACACCTTC
TRBJ2-5,many,TRBD2,TRBV10-2,CASSRGGGAETQYF,TGCGCCAGCTCCCGGGGGGGGGGAGCAGAGACCCAGTACTTC
TRBJ2-7,many,TRBD1,TRBV29-1,CSARSGGTAYEQYF,TGCAGCGCGAGGTCAGGTGGGACAGCCTACGAGCAGTACTTC
TRBJ2-5,many,-,TRBV6-1,CASRDHRGGLETQYF,TGTGCCAGCAGGGACCACAGGGGAGGCTTGGAGACCCAGTACTTC
TRBJ2-7,few,-,TRBV19,CASRPTDSYEQYF,TGTGCCAGCCGACCCACAGATTCCTACGAGCAGTACTTC
TRBJ2-7,-,-,TRBV5-4,CASSPAGRSSYEQYF,TGTGCCAGCAGTCCTGCTGGGAGAAGCTCCTACGAGCAGTACTTC
TRBJ2-7,many,TRBD2,TRBV20-1,CSASGTSEAYEQYF,TGCAGTGCGAGCGGGACTAGCGAGGCGTACGAGCAGTACTTC
TRBJ2-3,-,-,TRBV20-1,CSGRRTDTQYF,TGCAGTGGGAGGCGGACAGATACGCAGTATTTT
TRBJ1-6,-,-,TRBV6-1,CASSEAFDSTTPLHF,TGTGCCAGCAGTGAAGCCTTCGACAGCACTACACCCCTCCACTTT
TRBJ2-7,many,TRBD1,TRBV11-2,CASSSARTGYYEQYF,TGTGCCAGCAGCTCCGCCCGGACAGGATACTACGAGCAGTACTTC
TRBJ2-1,many,TRBD2,TRBV27,CASSVGTSGRASNEQFF,TGTGCCAGCAGTGTTGGGACTAGCGGGAGGGCCTCCAATGAGCAGTTCTTC
TRBJ1-5,many,-,TRBV28,CASSLWQGSSNQPQHF,TGTGCCAGCAGTTTATGGCAGGGGTCAAGCAATCAGCCCCAGCATTTT
TRBJ2-1,-,-,TRBV20-1,CSARLPSGFGNEQFF,TGCAGTGCTAGACTTCCGTCCGGGTTTGGGAATGAGCAGTTCTTC
TRBJ2-3,many,TRBD2,TRBV5-1,CASSFFIAGGPSDTQYF,TGCGCCAGCAGCTTCTTCATAGCGGGAGGGCCTTCAGATACGCAGTATTTT
TRBJ2-7,many,-,TRBV27,CASSLGGAVPYEQYF,TGTGCCAGCAGTTTGGGGGGCGCGGTTCCCTACGAGCAGTACTTC
TRBJ2-7,-,-,TRBV27,CASKLAGGEQYF,TGTGCCAGCAAGTTAGCCGGAGGGGAGCAGTACTTC
TRBJ2-2,many,-,TRBV6-6,CASSYSEGTYTGELFF,TGTGCCAGCAGTTACTCGGAGGGAACCTACACCGGGGAGCTGTTTTTT